This TCR beta chain emerged from a study of OX40 agonist ivuxolimab in advanced cancers. In the study overall: Dose-escalation cases comprised hepatocellular carcinoma, melanoma, renal cell or head and neck cancer.

Regarding this clone: What it recognizes is unknown.

Study results and limitations: CD8+ T cells were the subset that, on average, had more expanded clones than CD4+.

The V gene's germline CDR1 is LNHDA and CDR2 SQIVND (reference sequence). The CDR3 sequence is 12 residues long. V lost 10 bases and J 2 bases, leaving 9 bases between the germline ends. The data were produced by immunoSEQ multiplex PCR, yet TCRdb's version contains in-frame clones alone and is incomplete. The sample lists about 53,000 clones, roughly 84% seen once, with roughly 4.5% in the top ten. This TCR derives from an adult with an advanced solid tumor such as melanoma, head and neck, liver or kidney cancer. Here the sequenced sample was CD4+ or CD8+ T cells sorted from blood, taken in a trial of the OX40 agonist ivuxolimab. This chain uses TRBV19 with TRBJ2-1; no firm D call. The CDR3 sequence is CAIRTPYNEQFF. The CDR3 coding sequence is TGTGCCATTAGGACCCCCTACAATGAGCAGTTCTTC.